Described below is a single T cell receptor (beta chain) sequence and its context. Its cognate antigen is unknown. This record belongs to a study of response to subunit inactivated influenza vaccine. The V gene lost 3 bases and the J gene lost 8 bases, with 8 bases spanning the gap. The CDR3 consists of 11 residues. From germline, CDR1 is SQVTM and CDR2 ANQGSEA. Study-level points and caveats: The authors suggested that every seasonal influenza vaccination recruits few new T cells.

Each CDR3 protein gets one entry after TCRdb re-called the RT-PCR reads with MiXCR. Of 750,000 to 850,000 distinct CDR3 sequences listed, around a sixth are singletons. This chain links TRBV29-1 with TRBJ2-1; D gene ambiguous. Sequences were derived from PBMCs from blood, sampled around 5 days after vaccination. This clonotype originated in a man in his fifties who received an inactivated influenza vaccine. CDR3 amino acids: CSVDREDEQFF. CDR3 nucleotides: TGCAGCGTTGATCGAGAGGATGAGCAGTTCTTC.